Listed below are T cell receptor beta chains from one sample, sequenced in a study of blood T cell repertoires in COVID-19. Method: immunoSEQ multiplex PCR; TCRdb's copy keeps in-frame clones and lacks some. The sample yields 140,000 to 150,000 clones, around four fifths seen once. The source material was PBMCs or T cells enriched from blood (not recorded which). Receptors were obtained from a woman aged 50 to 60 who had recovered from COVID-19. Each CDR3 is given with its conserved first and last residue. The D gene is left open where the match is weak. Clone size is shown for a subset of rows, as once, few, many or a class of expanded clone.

CDR3 DNA: TGTGCCAGCAGAACCCAGGGGGCTGGTAGTGAAAAACTGTTTTTT
CDR3 protein: CASRTQGAGSEKLFF
D gene: TRBD1
clone size: .
J gene: TRBJ1-4
V gene: TRBV28

CDR3 DNA: TGTGCCAGCAGCCACGACGGGGATCAGCCCCAGCATTTT
CDR3 protein: CASSHDGDQPQHF
D gene: .
clone size: once
J gene: TRBJ1-5
V gene: TRBV3-1/TRBV3-2

CDR3 DNA: TGTGCCAGCAGCGCCGAGGACAGAAGAAACACCATATATTTT
CDR3 protein: CASSAEDRRNTIYF
D gene: .
clone size: .
J gene: TRBJ1-3
V gene: TRBV9

CDR3 DNA: TGTGCCAGCAGTTACAACGGACAGGGTGCTTATGGCTACACCTTC
CDR3 protein: CASSYNGQGAYGYTF
D gene: TRBD1
clone size: .
J gene: TRBJ1-2
V gene: TRBV6-2/TRBV6-3

CDR3 DNA: TGTGCCAGCAGCGAAAGACAGGGCCCCTACAATGAGCAGTTCTTC
CDR3 protein: CASSERQGPYNEQFF
D gene: TRBD1
clone size: .
J gene: TRBJ2-1
V gene: TRBV11-3

CDR3 DNA: TGTGCCAGCAGCACTATCGCGGGAACTAATGAAAAACTGTTTTTT
CDR3 protein: CASSTIAGTNEKLFF
D gene: .
clone size: .
J gene: TRBJ1-4
V gene: TRBV7-8

CDR3 DNA: TGCGCCAGCAGCTGGACGGGACAGGGGGAACAAGAGACCCAGTACTTC
CDR3 protein: CASSWTGQGEQETQYF
D gene: TRBD1
clone size: .
J gene: TRBJ2-5
V gene: TRBV5-1

CDR3 DNA: TGTGCCAGCAGCGTAGTAGTGAACACTGAAGCTTTCTTT
CDR3 protein: CASSVVVNTEAFF
D gene: .
clone size: .
J gene: TRBJ1-1
V gene: TRBV9

CDR3 DNA: TGTGCCAGCACCCACCCGGCGGGCTACGAGCGGTACTTC
CDR3 protein: CASTHPAGYERYF
D gene: .
clone size: .
J gene: TRBJ2-7
V gene: TRBV11-2

CDR3 DNA: TGTGCCAGCTCAAGAACAGAGTTCTACGAGCAGTACTTC
CDR3 protein: CASSRTEFYEQYF
D gene: .
clone size: .
J gene: TRBJ2-7
V gene: TRBV18

CDR3 DNA: TGTGCCAGCAGCCAACAGATGAACACTGAAGCTTTCTTT
CDR3 protein: CASSQQMNTEAFF
D gene: .
clone size: .
J gene: TRBJ1-1
V gene: TRBV4-2

CDR3 DNA: TGTGCCAGCAGGCGGACTAGTAGGGGGGAGCTGTTTTTT
CDR3 protein: CASRRTSRGELFF
D gene: TRBD2
clone size: .
J gene: TRBJ2-2
V gene: TRBV6-5

CDR3 DNA: TGCAGTGCTAAGGGGCACGCGGAGCAGTTCTTC
CDR3 protein: CSAKGHAEQFF
D gene: .
clone size: .
J gene: TRBJ2-1
V gene: TRBV20-1

CDR3 DNA: TGTGCCAGCAGGACTTATTCGGGGAGGGGGGCCAACGTCCTGACTTTC
CDR3 protein: CASRTYSGRGANVLTF
D gene: .
clone size: .
J gene: TRBJ2-6
V gene: TRBV2

CDR3 DNA: TGTGCCAGCAGTTACTCTTACAGGGATGAAGCTTTCTTT
CDR3 protein: CASSYSYRDEAFF
D gene: .
clone size: .
J gene: TRBJ1-1
V gene: TRBV6-5

CDR3 DNA: TGTGCCAGCGGGCTGACAGGGGGTGCTGGAAACACCATATATTTT
CDR3 protein: CASGLTGGAGNTIYF
D gene: TRBD1
clone size: once
J gene: TRBJ1-3
V gene: TRBV6-5

CDR3 DNA: TGTGCCAGTAGTATAGATCGAGGCACCGGGGAGCTGTTTTTT
CDR3 protein: CASSIDRGTGELFF
D gene: .
clone size: .
J gene: TRBJ2-2
V gene: TRBV19

CDR3 DNA: TGTGCCAGCAGCGCTTCGACAGGGGTGCCTGAAGCTTTCTTT
CDR3 protein: CASSASTGVPEAFF
D gene: TRBD1
clone size: .
J gene: TRBJ1-1
V gene: TRBV7-9

CDR3 DNA: TGTGCCAGCAGCCAGATTGGACAGGGGGTTTTGCACACTGAAGCTTTCTTT
CDR3 protein: CASSQIGQGVLHTEAFF
D gene: TRBD1
clone size: .
J gene: TRBJ1-1
V gene: TRBV7-9

CDR3 DNA: TGTGCCAGCAGTGGGGGACAGGGGATCGGCAATCAGCCCCAGCATTTT
CDR3 protein: CASSGGQGIGNQPQHF
D gene: TRBD1
clone size: .
J gene: TRBJ1-5
V gene: TRBV2

CDR3 DNA: TGTGCCAGCAGCCCTCGTCGAGCGGGGGGGAACACCGGGGAGCTGTTTTTT
CDR3 protein: CASSPRRAGGNTGELFF
D gene: TRBD2
clone size: .
J gene: TRBJ2-2
V gene: TRBV5-5

CDR3 DNA: TGTGCCAGTAGTATCGGGGGACAGGCCCTCTTC
CDR3 protein: CASSIGGQALF
D gene: TRBD1
clone size: once
J gene: TRBJ1-2
V gene: TRBV19

CDR3 DNA: TGTGCCAGCAGCTTGTACGGGGGGAGCCAAGAGACCCAGTACTTC
CDR3 protein: CASSLYGGSQETQYF
D gene: TRBD2
clone size: .
J gene: TRBJ2-5
V gene: TRBV5-5